The 5 T cell receptor beta chains reported below all come from one sample, sequenced in a study of T cell repertoires in cytomegalovirus infection. TCRdb re-called the reads with MiXCR, one entry per CDR3 protein. The sample records fewer than 350,000 distinct CDR3 sequences, about a sixth being singletons. Material: PBMCs. These receptors were collected from a human donor in good health (CMV status not recorded). Some clones in this sample may be carry-over from other donors' samples.

This clonotype was observed at least ten times. J is TRBJ2-5 and V is TRBV7-2; D is ambiguous. Germline V lookup: CDR1 SGHTA, CDR2 FQGNSA. V shed 2 bases and J shed 0 bases, with 13 bases lying between them. CDR3 length: 16 residues. CDR3 region: CASSLRYAADQETQYF. DNA of the CDR3: TGTGCCAGCAGCTTACGGTACGCGGCGGACCAAGAGACCCAGTACTTC.

This clonotype has ten or more counts. The CDR3 nucleotides read TGTGCCAGCAGCTTAATCCCTAGCGGGGGTACAGATACGCAGTATTTT. This codes for CASSLIPSGGTDTQYF. The rearrangement uses TRBV7-2 and TRBJ2-3; TRBD2 agrees at 10 bases. Germline CDR1 SGHTA, CDR2 FQGNSA. This CDR3 contains 16 residues. The V gene end was trimmed by 2 bases and the J gene end by 3 bases; junction bases not matched to a gene: 5.

J is TRBJ2-5 and V is TRBV10-3, with D perhaps TRBD1 (5 bases). There are 15 residues in the CDR3. Germline lookup yields CDR1 ENHRY and CDR2 SYGVKD. Trimming stripped 3 bases from V and 1 base from J, with 12 bases between. CDR3 DNA sequence: TGTGCCATCAGTGATAAAGGGGCAATCCAAGAGACCCAGTACTTC. Its translation: CAISDKGAIQETQYF.

About this clonotype itself: A read error may explain this, as a much larger clone is one base away. The gene calls are TRBV7-2 and TRBJ2-3; D unclear. Per the germline V gene, CDR1 is SGHTA and CDR2 is FQGNSA. CDR3 length equals 15 residues. The V gene lost 5 bases and the J gene lost 2 bases, with 14 bases spanning the gap. The DNA of the CDR3 is TGTGCCAGCAGCCCCCGGCGCTACCCCACAGATACGCAGTATTTT. It codes for CASSPRRYPTDTQYF. Combining the CDR3 with reference TRBV7-2 and TRBJ2-3 gives the whole variable domain GAGVSQSPSNKVTEKGKDVELRCDPISGHTALYWYRQSLGQGLEFLIYFQGNSAPDKSGLPSDRFSAERTGGSVSTLTIQRTQQEDSAVYLCASSPRRYPTDTQYFGPGTRLTVL.

This clonotype has ten or more counts. This chain connects TRBV7-2 to TRBJ2-6; D ambiguous. The CDR3 sequence is 20 residues long. V was cut by 5 bases and J by 0 bases, with 23 bases left in between. Germline V gene lookup returns CDR1 SGHTA and CDR2 FQGNSA. Here the CDR3 DNA reads TGTGCCAGCAGCACCCCCCGGACCGGGCCCTACAACTCTGGGGCCAACGTCCTGACTTTC. This codes for CASSTPRTGPYNSGANVLTF.